This T cell receptor beta chain appears in the sequencing data of a study of graft-versus-host responses after intestinal transplantation. CDR1 is SGHAT and CDR2 is FQDESV in the germline V gene (reference sequence). This CDR3 region has 12 residues. V was pared by 5 bases and J by 8 bases, with 10 bases between. The starting material, graft tissue, was processed to release intraepithelial and lamina propria lymphocytes. The table came from immunoSEQ multiplex PCR; TCRdb's copy has only in-frame clones and leaves some out. The profile shows approximately 8,900 clones, 68% of them singletons. The sequence came from a human patient who received an intestinal transplant, so some T cells may come from the graft donor. The chain combines TRBV11-1 with TRBJ2-1; D may be TRBD1 (6 bases). This sample comprised ileum tissue, obtained approximately 450 days after transplant. For the CDR3, the DNA is TGTGCCAGCAGCGACACAGGGTATGAGCAGTTCTTC. Its translation: CASSDTGYEQFF. Variable domain in full (rest from reference TRBV11-1 and TRBJ2-1): EAEVAQSPRYKITEKSQAVAFWCDPISGHATLYWYRQILGQGPELLVQFQDESVVDDSQLPKDRFSAERLKGVDSTLKIQPAELGDSAMYLCASSDTGYEQFFGPGTRLTVL.